The present entry profiles one T cell receptor (beta chain) with its context. This specimen comes from a study of blood T cell repertoires in COVID-19. Study details: Specimens from acute and convalescent COVID-19 originated in the United States, Italy and Spain. The analysed material was cDNA or gDNA that came from T cells, B-cell-depleted T cells, or PBMCs.

Sequencing used immunoSEQ multiplex PCR; TCRdb keeps in-frame clones, though not all of them. The sample holds about 160,000 clones, about 90% seen once. Seattle-derived patients entered the study during active infection and were followed longitudinally. The sample taken for sequencing was peripheral blood. The receptor's source is a man younger than 45 with COVID-19, enrolled during active disease.

CDR3 in amino acids: CASSPWDSTYEQYF. The DNA of the CDR3 is TGTGCCAGCAGCCCCTGGGACAGTACCTACGAGCAGTACTTC. The chain links TRBV11-2 to TRBJ2-7; 7 bases agree with TRBD1. This CDR3 comprises 14 residues. From germline, CDR1 is SGHAT and CDR2 FQNNGV. Unmatched junction bases numbered 6, after V lost 5 bases and J lost 2 bases.